This T cell receptor (beta chain) was captured in a study of breast tumors, draining lymph nodes, adjacent tissues. Study-wide findings and caveats: Most tumor T cells seemingly derive from lymph node, then expand in tumor. Compared with lymph nodes, tumors were less diverse; compared with nontumor tissue, more.

This CDR3 spans 14 amino acids. Looked up from germline, CDR1 is ENHRY and CDR2 is SYGVKD. The V gene end was trimmed by 8 bases and the J gene end by 6 bases; junction bases not matched to a gene: 4. TCRdb ran MiXCR on the multiplex PCR reads and lists one entry per CDR3 protein. The top ten clones hold about 4.5% of a sample with 200,000 or so distinct CDR3 sequences, around 33% of them seen once. In regard to this clonotype: The antigen is not known.

Axillary draining lymph nodes of breast cancer patients supplied the node samples. The source of this sequence is a female donor with breast cancer. Some clones in this sample may be carry-over from other donors' samples. The sequenced material came from axillary lymph node tissue. This chain connects TRBV10-3 to TRBJ2-3, with 14 bases aligning to TRBD2. The CDR3 loop reads CAIGTSGSTDTQYF. CDR3 in DNA: TGTGCCATCGGGACTAGCGGGAGTACGGATACGCAGTATTTT.